The 26 T cell receptor beta chains given below trace back to one sample, sequenced in a study of blood T cells in healthy people across ages. A second about 7 to 11 cycle PCR used barcoded and J-beta primers. TCRdb independently ran MiXCR on the 5' RACE reads; one entry per CDR3 protein. This table holds about 1,500,000 distinct CDR3 sequences, 42% found once. What was sequenced was blood. Receptors originate from a woman younger than 35 in good health.

This chain links TRBV11-2 with TRBJ2-7; the D is unclear. Between the trimmed V and J ends, which lost 4 bases and 4 bases, there was a span of 14 bases. CDR1 is SGHAT and CDR2 is FQNNGV in the germline V gene. This CDR3 is built from 14 residues. The CDR3 is CASSSEAYLYEQYF. In DNA form, the CDR3 reads TGTGCCAGCAGCTCCGAGGCATATCTATACGAGCAGTACTTC.

The chain joins TRBV20-1 to TRBJ2-1; 7 bases align to TRBD2. Germline V lookup: CDR1 DFQATT, CDR2 SNEGSKA (reference sequence). Germline trimming cut 3 bases from V and 0 bases from J; bases unmatched to any gene: 5. This CDR3 has 15 amino acids. The CDR3 spells CSASFGGVSYNEQFF. The CDR3 bases are TGCAGTGCTAGTTTTGGGGGGGTCTCCTACAATGAGCAGTTCTTC.

V gene TRBV2 combines with J gene TRBJ2-7; 11 bases are a match to TRBD2. The trim removed 1 base at V and 3 bases at J, leaving 8 bases unmatched. There are 17 residues in the CDR3. Germline V gene lookup returns CDR1 SNHLY and CDR2 FYNNEI. CDR3 region: CASSEGGAGTSGYEQYF. The DNA of the CDR3 is TGTGCCAGCAGTGAAGGTGGAGCTGGGACTAGCGGCTACGAGCAGTACTTC. Complete variable domain (other parts from reference TRBV2 and TRBJ2-7): EPEVTQTPSHQVTQMGQEVILRCVPISNHLYFYWYRQILGQKVEFLVSFYNNEISEKSEIFDDQFSVERPDGSNFTLKIRSTKLEDSAMYFCASSEGGAGTSGYEQYFGPGTRLTVT.

This clonotype was seen a few times. The chain combines TRBV29-1 with TRBJ2-3; 7 bases are a match to TRBD2. V gave up 3 bases and J gave up 4 bases; unmatched junction bases: 7. Per germline, CDR1 SQVTM and CDR2 ANQGSEA. This CDR3 region has 14 residues. The CDR3 spells CSVEGGAGADTQYF. The DNA for the CDR3 is TGCAGCGTTGAGGGTGGGGCGGGGGCAGATACGCAGTATTTT.

V gene TRBV7-3 combines with J gene TRBJ1-1; D call uncertain. In germline, CDR1 is SGHTA, CDR2 FQGTGA. There are 13 residues in the CDR3. V was shortened by 1 base and J by 1 base, with 4 bases between the two germline ends. DNA for the CDR3: TGTGCCAGCAGCTTAAGCCAGAACACTGAAGCTTTCTTT. As protein: CASSLSQNTEAFF.

The chain is built from TRBV5-6 and TRBJ1-4, with D unclear. CDR1 SGHDT and CDR2 YYEEEE come from the germline V gene. V was pared by 4 bases and J by 4 bases, with 17 bases between. This CDR3 is built from 16 residues. CDR3 nucleotide sequence: TGTGCCAGCAGCCTCGGGCCGGCAGGCTTTAATGAAAAACTGTTTTTT. Translated: CASSLGPAGFNEKLFF.

This clonotype was seen a few times. The chain links TRBV24-1 to TRBJ1-2, with 9 bases aligning to TRBD1. This CDR3 contains 15 residues. Per the germline V gene, CDR1 is KGHDR and CDR2 is SFDVKD. The trim removed 3 bases at V and 7 bases at J, leaving 8 bases unmatched. CDR3 sequence: CATSDPGTGILGYTF. DNA for the CDR3: TGTGCCACCAGTGATCCCGGGACAGGGATTCTTGGCTACACCTTC.

The rearrangement links TRBV7-2 to TRBJ2-7, with D uncertain. Trimming took off 5 bases at V and 11 bases at J, with 16 bases between the two ends. This CDR3 is 12 amino acids long. Germline V gene data show CDR1 as SGHTA and CDR2 as FQGNSA. The CDR3 DNA reads TGTGCCAGCAGCCGTCTTAGAGACGCAGAGTACTTC. It encodes CASSRLRDAEYF.

This chain joins TRBV18 and TRBJ2-1; TRBD2 matches at 11 bases. The J segment lost 4 bases and the V segment lost 3 bases, leaving 5 bases of the junction unmatched. The germline CDR1 and CDR2 sequences are KGHSH and LQKENI. The CDR3 extends over 16 amino acids. This CDR3 is CASSPPGLAAYNEQFF. CDR3 bases: TGTGCCAGCTCACCCCCGGGACTAGCGGCTTACAATGAGCAGTTCTTC.

The chain couples TRBV7-6 to TRBJ2-7, with TRBD2 identical over 7 bases. Germline V gene data show CDR1 as SGHVS and CDR2 as FNYEAQ. This CDR3 contains 19 residues. V was pared by 5 bases and J by 0 bases, with 19 bases of the junction left unmatched. The DNA of the CDR3 is TGTGCCAGCAGCCCTAGGGTGTATCAGCTAGCGGCCTACTCCTACGAGCAGTACTTC. As protein: CASSPRVYQLAAYSYEQYF.

The chain carries TRBV5-1 and TRBJ2-7; D unclear. The DNA matches TRBJ2-5 better at its end, which makes the J call doubtful. The CDR3 loop spans 15 amino acids. Looked up from germline, CDR1 is SGHRS and CDR2 is YFSETQ. CDR3 sequence (DNA): TGCGCCAGCAGCTTGGAGGGCAACAAGGGCGAGACCCAGTACTTC. It specifies CASSLEGNKGETQYF.

With regard to this clonotype: The junction shows a germline mismatch at one end, possibly a read error. The chain carries TRBV20-1 and TRBJ1-2, with D tentatively TRBD1 (6 bases). This CDR3 has 13 amino acids. Germline V lookup: CDR1 DFQATT, CDR2 SNEGSKA (reference sequence). CDR3 amino acids: CSAGEGGHYGYTF. The CDR3 bases are TGCAGTGCTGGAGAGGGGGGTCACTATGGCTACACCTTC.

The chain has TRBV18 and TRBJ1-2, with D possibly TRBD1 on 5 matching bases. V was trimmed by 4 bases and J by 6 bases, leaving 15 bases between them. CDR3 size: 14 residues. The V gene's germline CDR1 is KGHSH and CDR2 LQKENI. The CDR3 reads CASSLQGGADGYTF. The CDR3 bases are TGTGCCAGCTCACTGCAGGGAGGGGCGGATGGCTACACCTTC. Variable domain in full (rest from reference TRBV18 and TRBJ1-2): NAGVMQNPRHLVRRRGQEARLRCSPMKGHSHVYWYRQLPEEGLKFMVYLQKENIIDESGMPKERFSAEFPKEGPSILRIQQVVRGDSAAYFCASSLQGGADGYTFGSGTRLTVV.

This sequence joins TRBV7-2 and TRBJ1-5, with D perhaps TRBD1 (5 bases). The CDR3 is 18 amino acids. From germline, CDR1 is SGHTA and CDR2 FQGNSA. V was clipped by 5 bases and J by 5 bases, with 25 bases between them. CDR3 DNA sequence: TGTGCCAGCAGCCCCGTGGGTATGTGGACAAAGACTGATCAGCCCCAGCATTTT. It encodes CASSPVGMWTKTDQPQHF. The entire variable domain, with the rest obtained from reference TRBV7-2 and TRBJ1-5, is as follows: GAGVSQSPSNKVTEKGKDVELRCDPISGHTALYWYRQSLGQGLEFLIYFQGNSAPDKSGLPSDRFSAERTGGSVSTLTIQRTQQEDSAVYLCASSPVGMWTKTDQPQHFGDGTRLSIL.

This clonotype has a handful of counts. V and J are TRBV12-3 or TRBV12-4 and TRBJ2-1, with D perhaps matching TRBD1 or TRBD2 (5 bases each). This CDR3 contains 15 residues. The V gene lost 5 bases and the J gene lost 4 bases, with 15 bases spanning the gap. The CDR3 loop is CASSLGTAIYNEQFF. The CDR3 DNA reads TGTGCCAGCAGTCTCGGGACCGCGATTTACAATGAGCAGTTCTTC.

The chain has TRBV20-1 and TRBJ2-7; D possibly corresponds to TRBD2 (6 bases). Germline V gene lookup returns CDR1 DFQATT and CDR2 SNEGSKA (reference sequence). Trimming took off 0 bases at V and 4 bases at J, with 16 bases between the two ends. This CDR3 is built from 15 residues. The CDR3 reads CSAREGAGLGYEQYF. CDR3 bases: TGCAGTGCTAGAGAGGGAGCGGGCCTAGGGTACGAGCAGTACTTC.

A few counts support this clonotype. The V call is TRBV9, the J call TRBJ2-1; D might be TRBD2 (6 bases). Germline assignment: CDR1 SGDLS and CDR2 YYNGEE. CDR3 length: 14 residues. V was shortened by 0 bases and J by 7 bases, with 11 bases between the two germline ends. For the CDR3, the DNA is TGTGCCAGCAGCGTAGTTCCTAGCGAGAATGAGCAGTTCTTC. Translated, it gives CASSVVPSENEQFF.

This chain uses TRBV29-1 with TRBJ2-3, with D possibly TRBD2 on 5 matching bases. Germline CDR1 reads SQVTM; CDR2 reads ANQGSEA. CDR3 size: 12 residues. V was pared by 7 bases and J by 6 bases, with 14 bases between. The CDR3, as DNA: TGCAGCGCCGATAGGAGGACGGATACGCAGTATTTT. Translated, it gives CSADRRTDTQYF.

This sequence joins TRBV2 and TRBJ2-1; 11 bases map to TRBD1. The trim removed 5 bases at V and 0 bases at J, leaving 18 bases unmatched. Germline V gene data show CDR1 as SNHLY and CDR2 as FYNNEI. The CDR3 runs to 21 residues. The DNA for the CDR3 is TGTGCCAGCAGTACGCTTCATCCGGGACAGGGGACAGGGGGCTCCTACAATGAGCAGTTCTTC. Its protein is CASSTLHPGQGTGGSYNEQFF.

The chain recombines TRBV28 with TRBJ1-1; D is possibly TRBD1 (5 bases). Germline lookup yields CDR1 MDHEN and CDR2 SYDVKM. Trimming cost V 4 bases and J 2 bases, with 20 bases left between them. The CDR3 covers 17 residues. The DNA for the CDR3 is TGTGCCAGCAGTTCCTTTCAGAGGACACTTCATAACACTGAAGCTTTCTTT. Translating it yields CASSSFQRTLHNTEAFF.

The sample holds a few counts of this clonotype. J is TRBJ2-1 and V is TRBV20-1; 8 bases are shared with TRBD2. With 0 bases clipped from V and 9 bases from J, the junction kept 13 bases outside the gene matches. The CDR3 length is 16 residues. The V gene's germline CDR1 is DFQATT and CDR2 SNEGSKA (reference sequence). The CDR3 coding sequence is TGCAGTGCTAGAGATCAGGGCGGGGGGTCTTGGAGTGAGCAGTTCTTC. The encoded protein is CSARDQGGGSWSEQFF.

The chain links TRBV9 to TRBJ1-2; D remains unclear. The V gene lost 0 bases and the J gene lost 2 bases, with 11 bases spanning the gap. The CDR3 length is 15 residues. The germline CDR1 and CDR2 sequences are SGDLS and YYNGEE. The CDR3 reads CASSVGQAANYGYTF. In nucleotides, the CDR3 is TGTGCCAGCAGCGTAGGGCAGGCCGCAAACTATGGCTACACCTTC.

In regard to this clonotype: Being one base from a much bigger clone, this may be a read error. The CDR3 region is CANRGPLKNTEAFF. For the CDR3, the DNA is TGCGCCAACCGAGGACCCCTGAAGAACACTGAAGCTTTCTTT. The chain links TRBV4-1 to TRBJ1-1; D is unclear. CDR1 is MGHRA and CDR2 is YSYEKL in the germline V gene. The V and J ends lost 10 bases and 1 base respectively, with 16 bases between them. This CDR3 contains 14 residues.

This rearrangement joins TRBV12-5 to TRBJ2-3; 9 nucleotides line up with TRBD2. This CDR3 spans 14 amino acids. CDR1 and CDR2 (germline): LGHNT, FRNRAP. The V segment lost 11 bases and the J segment 2 bases; nucleotides outside the gene matches: 8. The CDR3 DNA is TGTGCTGGTGCCCTAGCGGGACTCACAGATACGCAGTATTTT. Translating gives CAGALAGLTDTQYF.

The CDR3 loop is CASRSLAGEPDTQYF. Written as DNA, the CDR3 is TGTGCCAGCAGATCACTAGCGGGAGAGCCAGATACGCAGTATTTT. The V and J genes are TRBV12-3 or TRBV12-4 and TRBJ2-3; TRBD2 matches at 11 bases. The CDR3 runs to 15 residues. The V and J ends lost 6 bases and 4 bases, in that order; junction bases with no gene match: 6.

The table lists this clonotype with a few counts. One end of the junction varies from germline; a read error may be responsible. The chain couples TRBV27 to TRBJ2-5; D remains unclear. Germline-derived CDR1 and CDR2 are MNHEY and SMNVEV (reference sequence). The CDR3 has 13 residues. CDR3 bases: TGTGCTAGCAGTTTAAATCCGGGAGAGACCCAGTACTTC. It translates to CASSLNPGETQYF.